These 2 T cell receptor beta chains originate from one sample sequenced in a study of blood T cells in healthy people across ages (dated by TCRdb to about 2015). The protocol used for the library was 5' RACE. Sequencing relied on an Illumina HiSeq 2500. The second PCR ran for roughly 7 to 11 cycles and used a J-beta primer mix along with a sample-barcoded 5' primer. TCRdb reran the public reads through fastp at Q25 and MiXCR, keeping productive beta chains. Every distinct CDR3 protein forms one entry, paired with its most common genes and DNA. The sample records 600,000 to 1,000,000 distinct CDR3 sequences, more than 20% of which are singletons. The ten largest clones represent under 4.5% of the sample. These records were also assigned to another study, of T cells of mothers and their children.

What was sequenced was blood. Receptor source: a boy younger than 18 in good health.

This clonotype has more than one count but fewer than ten. The V call is TRBV7-2, the J call TRBJ2-6; D may be TRBD1 (7 bases). The CDR3 consists of 20 residues. Trimming cost V 1 base and J 0 bases, with 19 bases left between them. CDR1 is SGHTA, CDR2 FQGNSA, per germline. Here the CDR3 DNA reads TGTGCCAGCAGCTTAGTGCCCTCAGGGGGGTGTCGCTCTGGGGCCAACGTCCTGACTTTC. Translation: CASSLVPSGGCRSGANVLTF.

The chain couples TRBV20-1 to TRBJ1-1, with D perhaps matching TRBD1 (6 bases). V lost 3 bases, J lost 5 bases, and 13 bases lay in between. This CDR3 comprises 13 residues. The germline V gene encodes CDR1 DFQATT and CDR2 SNEGSKA (reference sequence). CDR3 sequence: CSARARGGTEAFF. The DNA for the CDR3 is TGCAGTGCTAGGGCGAGGGGGGGAACTGAAGCTTTCTTT.